This paragraph covers one T cell receptor beta chain sequence. Its antigen is as yet unknown. Time point given: newly diagnosed GD, antithyroid drugs for less than 3 months. Generation of the TCR library employed RNA extracted from PBMCs. It was American Thyroid Association guidelines that determined Graves' disease diagnosis. Germline CDR1 and CDR2: WNHNN and SYGVQD (reference sequence). The CDR3 totals 12 residues. V lost 6 bases, J lost 6 bases, and 9 bases lay in between. These data originate in a study of regulatory T cells in long-lasting Graves disease. Study results and limitations: Accuracy was perhaps lowered by the small sample size.

Sequencing libraries for TCR beta were prepared with iRepertoire HTBI primers and Arm-PCR of CDR3 regions. TCRdb used MiXCR to reprocess the multiplex PCR reads, holding one entry per CDR3 protein. The data show about 200,000 distinct CDR3 sequences, roughly 19% seen once. These same data were also listed under a study on T cells in Graves' hyperthyroidism and ophthalmopathy. That paper states: Reasons for excluding patients were uncontrolled infection, other autoimmune disease, pregnancy or lactation. Clinical symptoms, serum thyroxine and TRAb, thyroid ultrasound and orbital computed tomography together formed the diagnostic basis.

The clonotype originates from a woman in her 30s with Graves disease. The rearrangement links TRBV10-1 to TRBJ2-1; tentatively, D is TRBD1 (6 bases). The sample consisted of peripheral blood mononuclear cells (PBMCs), taken at new diagnosis, from a patient treated with antithyroid drugs. CDR3 nucleotides: TGCGCCAGCAGCAGGGGAGTCAATGAGCAGTTCTTC. Translated, it gives CASSRGVNEQFF.